This is a list of T cell receptor beta chains from one sample in a study of blood T cell repertoires in COVID-19. Clones were sequenced by immunoSEQ multiplex PCR, and TCRdb holds only the in-frame ones, with some missing. This sample yields about 230,000 clones, of which 86% are seen a single time; about 9.9% belongs to the top ten. Sequenced: peripheral blood. The source is a man aged 45-60 years with COVID-19, enrolled during active disease. CDR3s include the opening cysteine and the closing phenylalanine or tryptophan. The D gene is left open where the match is weak. A clone size is listed for some rows: how often the clone was seen (once, few, many), or a class if it is expanded.

j_gene: TRBJ1-3; d_gene: TRBD1; v_gene: TRBV5-4; abundance: NA; CDR3aa: CASSRGQGGSGNTIYF; CDR3nt: TGTGCCAGCAGCAGGGGACAGGGAGGCTCTGGAAACACCATATATTTT
j_gene: TRBJ2-2; d_gene: TRBD1; v_gene: TRBV19; abundance: NA; CDR3aa: CASSPGRAGGTGELFF; CDR3nt: TGTGCCAGTAGTCCCGGGCGGGCAGGGGGCACCGGGGAGCTGTTTTTT
j_gene: TRBJ1-5; d_gene: NA; v_gene: TRBV18; abundance: NA; CDR3aa: CASSPSRGQPQPQHF; CDR3nt: TGTGCCAGCTCACCCTCAAGGGGTCAACCTCAGCCCCAGCATTTT
j_gene: TRBJ2-7; d_gene: TRBD1; v_gene: TRBV11-2; abundance: NA; CDR3aa: CASSLGQGRGYEQYF; CDR3nt: TGTGCCAGCAGCTTGGGACAGGGTAGGGGCTACGAGCAGTACTTC
j_gene: TRBJ1-1; d_gene: TRBD1; v_gene: TRBV5-1; abundance: NA; CDR3aa: CASTPQGDQNTEAFF; CDR3nt: TGCGCCAGCACCCCACAGGGGGATCAGAACACTGAAGCTTTCTTT
j_gene: TRBJ2-7; d_gene: NA; v_gene: TRBV7-8; abundance: NA; CDR3aa: CASSFGPLYEQYF; CDR3nt: TGTGCCAGCAGCTTTGGGCCTCTCTACGAGCAGTACTTC
j_gene: TRBJ2-1; d_gene: TRBD2; v_gene: TRBV19; abundance: NA; CDR3aa: CASSMGGSSYNEQFF; CDR3nt: TGTGCCAGTAGTATGGGCGGGAGCTCCTACAATGAGCAGTTCTTC
j_gene: TRBJ2-6; d_gene: NA; v_gene: TRBV3-1/TRBV3-2; abundance: NA; CDR3aa: CASSQHRASRWANVLTF; CDR3nt: TGTGCCAGCAGCCAACACAGGGCTTCCCGGTGGGCCAACGTCCTGACTTTC
j_gene: TRBJ1-5; d_gene: NA; v_gene: TRBV4-2; abundance: NA; CDR3aa: CASSHAGGQQPQHF; CDR3nt: TGTGCCAGCAGCCATGCGGGGGGTCAGCAGCCCCAGCATTTT
j_gene: TRBJ2-7; d_gene: NA; v_gene: TRBV25-1; abundance: NA; CDR3aa: CASPRDGRPYEQYF; CDR3nt: TGTGCCAGCCCGAGGGATGGGCGCCCCTACGAGCAGTACTTC
j_gene: TRBJ2-3; d_gene: NA; v_gene: TRBV7-9; abundance: NA; CDR3aa: CASSRGGPSTDTQYF; CDR3nt: TGTGCCAGCTCGCGCGGGGGCCCTAGCACAGATACGCAGTATTTT
j_gene: TRBJ2-5; d_gene: NA; v_gene: TRBV6-5; abundance: NA; CDR3aa: CASSYSSGSNRETQYF; CDR3nt: TGTGCCAGCAGTTATAGTTCGGGGAGCAATCGGGAGACCCAGTACTTC
j_gene: TRBJ2-3; d_gene: NA; v_gene: TRBV2; abundance: NA; CDR3aa: CASKTGLSTDTQYF; CDR3nt: TGTGCCAGCAAAACGGGACTTAGCACAGATACGCAGTATTTT
j_gene: TRBJ1-2; d_gene: TRBD1; v_gene: TRBV30; abundance: once; CDR3aa: CAWSVPGTGLVGYTF; CDR3nt: TGTGCCTGGAGTGTGCCCGGGACAGGGCTGGTTGGCTACACCTTC
j_gene: TRBJ2-2; d_gene: NA; v_gene: TRBV6-1; abundance: NA; CDR3aa: CASSELSGTGELFF; CDR3nt: TGTGCCAGCAGTGAATTGAGTGGTACCGGGGAGCTGTTTTTT
j_gene: TRBJ1-5; d_gene: NA; v_gene: TRBV2; abundance: few; CDR3aa: CASSAEDNQPQHF; CDR3nt: TGTGCCAGCAGTGCGGAGGACAATCAGCCCCAGCATTTT
j_gene: TRBJ1-1; d_gene: NA; v_gene: TRBV11-1; abundance: NA; CDR3aa: CASSLMVSASNTEAFF; CDR3nt: TGTGCCAGCAGCTTAATGGTGTCAGCGTCGAACACTGAAGCTTTCTTT
j_gene: TRBJ1-2; d_gene: TRBD1; v_gene: TRBV6-5; abundance: NA; CDR3aa: CASSYAETGYGYTF; CDR3nt: TGTGCCAGCAGTTACGCGGAGACAGGGTATGGCTACACCTTC
j_gene: TRBJ2-7; d_gene: TRBD2; v_gene: TRBV19; abundance: NA; CDR3aa: CASSERRGLTYEQYF; CDR3nt: TGTGCCAGTAGTGAACGACGGGGACTAACATACGAGCAGTACTTC
j_gene: TRBJ2-7; d_gene: TRBD1; v_gene: TRBV5-1; abundance: NA; CDR3aa: CASSLPQATGTGAYEQYF; CDR3nt: TGCGCCAGCAGCTTGCCTCAAGCCACCGGGACAGGGGCCTACGAGCAGTACTTC
j_gene: TRBJ1-1; d_gene: NA; v_gene: TRBV29-1; abundance: NA; CDR3aa: CSVRGREGDTEAFF; CDR3nt: TGCAGCGTCCGGGGAAGGGAGGGGGACACTGAAGCTTTCTTT
j_gene: TRBJ2-2; d_gene: NA; v_gene: TRBV5-1; abundance: few; CDR3aa: CASSYSQNTGELFF; CDR3nt: TGCGCCAGCAGCTACTCTCAGAACACCGGGGAGCTGTTTTTT
j_gene: TRBJ2-2; d_gene: TRBD1; v_gene: TRBV10-3; abundance: NA; CDR3aa: CAISVTGVLNTGELFF; CDR3nt: TGTGCCATCAGTGTTACAGGGGTATTGAACACCGGGGAGCTGTTTTTT
j_gene: TRBJ2-2; d_gene: NA; v_gene: TRBV9; abundance: NA; CDR3aa: CASSAQGNRGTGELFF; CDR3nt: TGTGCCAGCAGCGCGCAGGGGAACCGAGGCACCGGGGAGCTGTTTTTT
j_gene: TRBJ1-5; d_gene: NA; v_gene: TRBV2; abundance: NA; CDR3aa: CASRGTPPQPQHF; CDR3nt: TGTGCCAGCAGGGGGACTCCCCCTCAGCCCCAGCATTTT
j_gene: TRBJ1-2; d_gene: NA; v_gene: TRBV25-1; abundance: NA; CDR3aa: CASSDIGDKAVNYGYTF; CDR3nt: TGTGCCAGCAGTGACATTGGGGACAAGGCCGTAAACTATGGCTACACCTTC
j_gene: TRBJ2-5; d_gene: TRBD1; v_gene: TRBV2; abundance: NA; CDR3aa: CASSDLGTGIETQYF; CDR3nt: TGTGCCAGCAGTGACTTAGGGACAGGGATTGAGACCCAGTACTTC
j_gene: TRBJ1-1; d_gene: NA; v_gene: TRBV5-1; abundance: NA; CDR3aa: CASSLFPGSDTEAFF; CDR3nt: TGCGCCAGCAGCTTGTTCCCGGGATCGGACACTGAAGCTTTCTTT
j_gene: TRBJ1-1; d_gene: TRBD1; v_gene: TRBV5-1; abundance: NA; CDR3aa: CASSAGQMNTEAFF; CDR3nt: TGCGCCAGCAGCGCGGGACAGATGAACACTGAAGCTTTCTTT
j_gene: TRBJ2-2; d_gene: NA; v_gene: TRBV24-1; abundance: NA; CDR3aa: CATSDFDRFSPRSYTGELFF; CDR3nt: TGTGCCACCAGTGATTTTGACAGGTTTTCGCCAAGATCTTACACCGGGGAGCTGTTTTTT
j_gene: TRBJ1-2; d_gene: TRBD1; v_gene: TRBV9; abundance: NA; CDR3aa: CASSAPGQGVDGYTF; CDR3nt: TGTGCCAGCAGCGCCCCTGGACAGGGGGTTGATGGCTACACCTTC
j_gene: TRBJ2-5; d_gene: TRBD1; v_gene: TRBV9; abundance: NA; CDR3aa: CASSPGGQTQETQYF; CDR3nt: TGTGCCAGCAGCCCAGGGGGACAGACACAAGAGACCCAGTACTTC
j_gene: TRBJ1-5; d_gene: NA; v_gene: TRBV9; abundance: NA; CDR3aa: CASSVDSGEGQPQHF; CDR3nt: TGTGCCAGCAGCGTAGACTCAGGGGAAGGTCAGCCCCAGCATTTT
j_gene: TRBJ2-7; d_gene: TRBD2; v_gene: TRBV14; abundance: NA; CDR3aa: CASSQDGVLAGFYEQYF; CDR3nt: TGTGCCAGCAGCCAAGATGGCGTACTAGCGGGATTCTACGAGCAGTACTTC
j_gene: TRBJ2-3; d_gene: TRBD2; v_gene: TRBV27; abundance: NA; CDR3aa: CASRLAGNTDTQYF; CDR3nt: TGTGCCAGCCGACTAGCGGGGAACACAGATACGCAGTATTTT
j_gene: TRBJ2-1; d_gene: TRBD2; v_gene: TRBV9; abundance: NA; CDR3aa: CASSPRLAGARGLNEQFF; CDR3nt: TGTGCCAGCAGCCCCCGACTAGCGGGGGCCCGTGGGTTAAATGAGCAGTTCTTC
j_gene: TRBJ2-3; d_gene: TRBD2; v_gene: TRBV7-9; abundance: NA; CDR3aa: CASRKASGGSDTQYF; CDR3nt: TGTGCCAGCAGAAAGGCTAGCGGGGGATCAGATACGCAGTATTTT
j_gene: TRBJ2-3; d_gene: NA; v_gene: TRBV9; abundance: NA; CDR3aa: CASSPSRLGPDTQYF; CDR3nt: TGTGCCAGCAGCCCCAGCCGACTAGGCCCAGATACGCAGTATTTT
j_gene: TRBJ2-5; d_gene: NA; v_gene: TRBV30; abundance: NA; CDR3aa: CAWSPLETQYF; CDR3nt: TGTGCCTGGAGTCCTCTGGAGACCCAGTACTTC
j_gene: TRBJ1-2; d_gene: TRBD1; v_gene: TRBV19; abundance: few; CDR3aa: CASRTGVGYGYTF; CDR3nt: TGTGCCAGTCGGACAGGGGTAGGCTATGGCTACACCTTC
j_gene: TRBJ2-1; d_gene: TRBD2; v_gene: TRBV2; abundance: NA; CDR3aa: CASSEASGGVGSYNEQFF; CDR3nt: TGTGCCAGCAGTGAAGCGTCGGGAGGGGTTGGATCCTACAATGAGCAGTTCTTC
j_gene: TRBJ1-6; d_gene: TRBD1; v_gene: TRBV19; abundance: NA; CDR3aa: CASQTGGGNSPLHF; CDR3nt: TGTGCCAGCCAGACAGGGGGAGGGAATTCACCCCTCCACTTT
j_gene: TRBJ1-2; d_gene: NA; v_gene: TRBV10-3; abundance: NA; CDR3aa: CAISSGRGNYGYTF; CDR3nt: TGTGCCATCAGTAGTGGCAGGGGAAACTATGGCTACACCTTC
j_gene: TRBJ1-2; d_gene: NA; v_gene: TRBV4-1; abundance: NA; CDR3aa: CASSLNRVANYGYTF; CDR3nt: TGCGCCAGCAGCCTCAACAGGGTGGCAAACTATGGCTACACCTTC
j_gene: TRBJ2-1; d_gene: TRBD2; v_gene: TRBV5-8; abundance: NA; CDR3aa: CASSASGMGTYNEQFF; CDR3nt: TGTGCCAGCAGTGCCAGCGGGATGGGGACCTACAATGAGCAGTTCTTC
j_gene: TRBJ1-6; d_gene: TRBD1; v_gene: TRBV6-1; abundance: NA; CDR3aa: CASSDATGGSPHF; CDR3nt: TGTGCCAGCAGTGACGCTACAGGGGGCTCCCCCCACTTT
j_gene: TRBJ2-1; d_gene: NA; v_gene: TRBV7-8; abundance: once; CDR3aa: CASSLAAGSYNEQFF; CDR3nt: TGTGCCAGCAGCTTAGCGGCGGGAAGCTACAATGAGCAGTTCTTC
j_gene: TRBJ2-7; d_gene: NA; v_gene: TRBV27; abundance: NA; CDR3aa: CASSSSGTAGSTYEQYF; CDR3nt: TGTGCCAGCAGTTCATCCGGGACTGCAGGGAGTACCTACGAGCAGTACTTC
j_gene: TRBJ2-1; d_gene: TRBD2; v_gene: TRBV15; abundance: NA; CDR3aa: CATSREWTSGGEQFF; CDR3nt: TGTGCCACCAGCAGAGAATGGACTAGTGGCGGTGAGCAGTTCTTC
j_gene: TRBJ1-4; d_gene: TRBD1; v_gene: TRBV7-9; abundance: NA; CDR3aa: CASSQGQGREKLFF; CDR3nt: TGTGCCAGCAGTCAAGGACAGGGGCGAGAAAAACTGTTTTTT
j_gene: TRBJ1-2; d_gene: TRBD1; v_gene: TRBV27; abundance: NA; CDR3aa: CASSLEPTGGGGYTF; CDR3nt: TGTGCCAGCAGTTTAGAACCGACAGGGGGTGGTGGCTACACCTTC
j_gene: TRBJ2-2; d_gene: TRBD1; v_gene: TRBV6-5; abundance: NA; CDR3aa: CASQMDRGYLGELFF; CDR3nt: TGTGCTAGTCAAATGGACAGGGGTTATCTCGGGGAGCTGTTTTTT
j_gene: TRBJ2-1; d_gene: TRBD2; v_gene: TRBV3-1/TRBV3-2; abundance: NA; CDR3aa: CASSQGTSVSSDGEQFF; CDR3nt: TGTGCCAGCAGCCAAGGGACTAGCGTTTCTTCAGACGGTGAGCAGTTCTTC
j_gene: TRBJ1-1; d_gene: TRBD1; v_gene: TRBV5-5; abundance: NA; CDR3aa: CASSLTPGQGASTEAFF; CDR3nt: TGTGCCAGCAGCTTGACCCCAGGACAGGGGGCGAGCACTGAAGCTTTCTTT
j_gene: TRBJ2-3; d_gene: NA; v_gene: TRBV5-1; abundance: NA; CDR3aa: CASSLGGTDTQYF; CDR3nt: TGCGCCAGCAGCTTGGGCGGGACAGATACGCAGTATTTT
j_gene: TRBJ2-6; d_gene: NA; v_gene: TRBV7-2; abundance: NA; CDR3aa: CASSSGHFSGANVLTF; CDR3nt: TGTGCCAGCAGCTCGGGACACTTCTCTGGGGCCAACGTCCTGACTTTC
j_gene: TRBJ2-7; d_gene: TRBD2; v_gene: TRBV27; abundance: NA; CDR3aa: CASSFGLAGPTPIYEQYF; CDR3nt: TGTGCCAGCAGTTTCGGGCTAGCGGGCCCTACGCCAATCTACGAGCAGTACTTC
j_gene: TRBJ1-6; d_gene: TRBD1; v_gene: TRBV7-6; abundance: NA; CDR3aa: CASSLAVQGGSPLHF; CDR3nt: TGTGCCAGCAGCTTAGCGGTGCAGGGGGGTTCACCCCTCCACTTT
j_gene: TRBJ1-6; d_gene: NA; v_gene: TRBV30; abundance: NA; CDR3aa: CAWTQAGNSPLHF; CDR3nt: TGTGCCTGGACGCAGGCGGGTAATTCACCCCTCCACTTT
j_gene: TRBJ1-2; d_gene: NA; v_gene: TRBV12-3/TRBV12-4; abundance: NA; CDR3aa: CASSTASYGYTF; CDR3nt: TGTGCCAGCAGTACAGCTTCCTATGGCTACACCTTC